Shown below are 9 T cell receptor beta chains from a single sample sequenced in a study of cytomegalovirus exposure and HLA in healthy donors. In the PCR, 60 Vbeta and 13 Jbeta primers were used. The table came from immunoSEQ multiplex PCR; TCRdb's copy has only in-frame clones and leaves some out. The table has 200,000 to 250,000 clones, about 83% seen once. The sequenced sample consisted of PBMCs. The receptors derive from a human donor in good health.

The chain joins TRBV10-3 to TRBJ2-3; perhaps TRBD2 as D (5 bases). Trimming stripped 0 bases from V and 6 bases from J, with 10 bases between. Germline loops: CDR1 ENHRY, CDR2 SYGVKD. CDR3 length: 14 residues. CDR3 nucleotide sequence: TGTGCCATCAGTGAGTCGGTGGGAGACGATACGCAGTATTTT. As protein: CAISESVGDDTQYF.

The chain joins TRBV7-9 to TRBJ2-3, with D possibly being TRBD2 (5 bases). The V end lost 1 base, the J end lost 4 bases, and 9 bases lay between the germline ends. There are 14 residues in the CDR3. Per germline, CDR1 SEHNR and CDR2 FQNEAQ (reference sequence). In nucleotides, the CDR3 is TGTGCCAGCAGCTTAGGTAGCGACCCAGATACGCAGTATTTT. Translation gives CASSLGSDPDTQYF.

The chain couples TRBV5-1 to TRBJ2-3, with a possible D match to TRBD2 (6 bases). Germline CDR1 reads SGHRS; CDR2 reads YFSETQ. V dropped 5 bases and J dropped 12 bases, with 19 bases sitting between them. The CDR3 runs to 13 residues. The CDR3 DNA is TGCGCCAGCAGTTGGGGATGGGGCGGGAACCAGTATTTT. The encoded protein is CASSWGWGGNQYF.

The CDR3 spells CARSSSNSTSGPTGELFF. The CDR3 bases are TGTGCCAGAAGTTCCTCTAACTCGACTAGCGGGCCCACCGGGGAGCTGTTTTTT. The chain is built from TRBV5-3 and TRBJ2-2; 10 bases align to TRBD2. TRBV5-3 is an open reading frame whose function is uncertain. The CDR3 extends over 18 amino acids. The trim removed 5 bases at V and 4 bases at J, leaving 14 bases unmatched.

The rearrangement links TRBV5-1 to TRBJ1-5; D is unclear. Germline V gene sequence: CDR1 SGHRS, CDR2 YFSETQ. The V and J ends lost 1 base and 3 bases respectively, with 14 bases between them. The CDR3 consists of 16 residues. The CDR3: CASSLSPYGNNQPQHF. The CDR3 DNA follows: TGCGCCAGCAGCTTGTCGCCGTACGGGAACAATCAGCCCCAGCATTTT.

The V gene is TRBV27, the J gene TRBJ2-7; 11 positions agree with TRBD2. V lost 3 bases to trimming and J lost 6 bases; unmatched junction nucleotides: 16. The germline V gene has CDR1 MNHEY and CDR2 SMNVEV (reference sequence). The CDR3 loop spans 18 amino acids. CDR3 protein: CASSFVGLAGGSGGEQYF. CDR3 DNA: TGTGCCAGCAGTTTCGTTGGTTTAGCGGGAGGGTCGGGAGGCGAGCAGTACTTC.

The V call is TRBV4-2, the J call TRBJ2-1, with D perhaps TRBD2 (6 bases). The CDR3 covers 17 residues. Trimming left V 2 bases short and J 2 bases short, with 16 bases between. The V gene's germline CDR1 is LGHNA and CDR2 YNFKEQ. This CDR3 reads CASSQNSGGLTYNEQFF. The DNA for the CDR3 is TGTGCCAGCAGCCAAAACTCTGGGGGGTTGACCTACAATGAGCAGTTCTTC.

This sequence joins TRBV18 and TRBJ1-1; tentatively, D is TRBD1 (6 bases). CDR3 length: 13 residues. Germline CDR1 KGHSH, CDR2 LQKENI. Trimming shortened V by 4 bases and J by 3 bases, and 9 bases separated the two germline ends. This chain's CDR3 is CASSQGGDTEAFF. CDR3 DNA sequence: TGTGCCAGCTCACAAGGGGGGGACACTGAAGCTTTCTTT.

The chain recombines TRBV7-9 with TRBJ2-7, with 9 bases fitting TRBD2. V dropped 5 bases and J dropped 0; count of bases not matched to a gene: 5. Per germline, CDR1 SEHNR and CDR2 FQNEAQ (reference sequence). The CDR3 sequence is 15 residues long. The CDR3 DNA reads as TGTGCCAGCAGCCACCGACTAGCGGTCTCCTACGAGCAGTACTTC. Translating gives CASSHRLAVSYEQYF.